This T cell receptor beta chain originates from a study of blood T cell repertoires in COVID-19. About the study: Samples came from the United States, Italy and Spain, spanning acute and convalescent COVID-19. Nucleic acid was either cDNA or gDNA, and it came from T cells, B-cell-depleted T cells, or PBMCs.

The CDR3 runs 17 residues. The germline V gene encodes CDR1 SGHDT and CDR2 YYEEEE. V shed 3 bases and J 6 bases; nucleotides not matched to a gene: 16. As originally analysed: Researchers report that nucleated cell counts were estimated from reference gene primer amplification. The protocol was immunoSEQ multiplex PCR, while the TCRdb copy is restricted to in-frame clones and leaves out a portion. D and trimming come from the DNA, and the V and J calls and clone size come from that table. The sample yields a few hundred thousand clones, roughly 89% seen once. The rearrangement uses TRBV5-6 and TRBJ1-2; TRBD1 agrees at 8 bases. Input material: peripheral blood. The receptor was derived from a woman in her twenties or thirties with active or convalescent COVID-19. CDR3 bases: TGTGCCAGCAGCTCCCGGACAGGGTGGCCCTTACGAGATGGCTACACCTTC. Translating it yields CASSSRTGWPLRDGYTF.